The sequence of this T cell receptor (beta chain) was determined in a study of blood T cell repertoires in COVID-19. As for the study in general: Specimens from acute and convalescent COVID-19 originated in the United States, Italy and Spain. Nucleic acid was either cDNA or gDNA, and it came from T cells, B-cell-depleted T cells, or PBMCs.

Original methodology: The authors estimated nucleated cell counts from reference gene primer amplification. The table came from immunoSEQ multiplex PCR; TCRdb's copy has only in-frame clones and leaves some out. V and J calls and clone size are as listed in that table; D and trimming were resolved from the DNA. The sample yields around 140,000 clones, around three quarters seen once. CDR1 is SGHRS, CDR2 YFSETQ, per germline. The CDR3 has 16 amino acids. V dropped 4 bases and J dropped 3 bases, with 17 bases sitting between them. Sequenced material: peripheral blood. This chain joins TRBV5-1 and TRBJ1-3; D gene uncertain. The source of this sequence is a man aged 50-59 years with acute or convalescent COVID-19. The CDR3 loop is CASSPLGSHGGNTIYF. The CDR3 region has the DNA TGCGCCAGCAGCCCCTTGGGGAGCCATGGTGGAAACACCATATATTTT.